The sequence of this TCR beta chain was determined in a study of T-cell reconstitution after alpha-beta-depleted transplantation in children (dated by TCRdb to the mid-2010s). With regard to the full study: The study quantitatively tracked T-cell immune reconstitution after TCRalphabeta/CD19-depleted allogeneic hematopoietic cell transplantation in children using TCR repertoire profiling.

Taken from cysteine to phenylalanine, the CDR3 has 15 residues. The CDR3 DNA has 45 bases and is translated from base 1. CDR1 and CDR2, looked up from the germline V gene (reference sequence), are LGHDT and YNNKEL. Cut back by 4 bases and 0 bases, the V and J ends lie 12 bases apart. The library came from PCR. Sequenced on an Illumina HiSeq 2500. Molecular barcoding was employed in the preparation of TCR libraries, with unique molecular identifiers being used to normalize TCRbeta repertoire quantification. The raw public data were reprocessed by TCRdb itself: fastp quality trimming at Q25, MiXCR clonotype calling, in-frame beta chains only. Every CDR3 protein is listed once, alongside the most common genes and DNA of its rows. The table for this sample lists about 110,000 distinct CDR3 sequences; approximately 6% of them were counted only once. The ten largest clones capture about 23% of the sample.

According to the study, the label for this sample's treatment or condition signals: allogeneic hematopoietic cell transplantation with graft depleted of TCRalphabeta T cells and CD19 B cells. Transplant recipients were children who received TCRalphabeta/CD19-depleted allogeneic hematopoietic cell grafts. This clonotype was observed at least ten times. No cognate antigen has been identified for it. No much larger clonotype is one base removed from it; base qualities were not supplied. Study-wide findings and limitations: Hyperexpanded clone frequencies declined over subsequent months; after one year, T-cell counts and TCRbeta diversity were mostly attributed to newly produced T cells. In some patients, the high TCRbeta diversity seen at day 60 was put down to recipient T cells and intrathymic progenitors that had survived conditioning. The apparently early alphabetaT-cell count recovery about two months after transplant was reportedly dependent on only several hundred rapidly expanded clones derived from non-depleted graft cells.

The sample in question was PBMCs, mostly from graft donor cells, obtained 360 days after TCRalphabeta/CD19-depleted stem cell transplant. The V and J genes are TRBV3-1 and TRBJ1-2, with no D gene named confidently. The source of this sequence is a male patient between 2 and 10 years old who had a stem cell transplant for acute lymphoblastic leukemia, so the T cells may come from the graft donor. Read as DNA, the sequence is TGTGCCAGCAGCCTAAGACGCGTAGCTAACTATGGCTACACCTTC. Its protein is CASSLRRVANYGYTF.